The 29 T cell receptor beta chains reported below all come from one sample, sequenced in a study of cytomegalovirus exposure and HLA in healthy donors. Primers for the PCR totalled 60 Vbeta and 13 Jbeta. Clones were read by immunoSEQ multiplex PCR, and TCRdb kept only the in-frame ones, dropping some. The sample has around 170,000 clones; more than 75% are singletons. Sequenced: PBMCs. The receptors stem from a woman aged 25 to 45 in good health and CMV-seropositive.

Worth noting for this clone: Other DNA sequences in this specimen translate into the identical CDR3. This chain uses TRBV4-3 with TRBJ2-5, with D possibly matching TRBD1 (6 bases). The CDR3 is 11 amino acids. The V end lost 11 bases, the J end lost 5 bases, and 12 bases lay between the germline ends. The germline gives CDR1 LGHNA, CDR2 YSLEER. CDR3 coding DNA: TGCGCCCCAGGAAGGGGGGAGACCCAGTACTTC. The encoded protein is CAPGRGETQYF.

The chain recombines TRBV7-6 with TRBJ2-3; D remains ambiguous. Germline V lookup: CDR1 SGHVS, CDR2 FNYEAQ. This CDR3 region has 14 residues. V lost 3 bases, J lost 0 bases, and 7 bases lay in between. This chain's CDR3 is CASSLGYSTDTQYF. CDR3 DNA sequence: TGTGCCAGCAGCTTGGGCTACAGCACAGATACGCAGTATTTT.

On this clone itself: The junction departs from germline at one end; a sequencing error may be responsible. The chain recombines TRBV6-1 with TRBJ2-6, with 8 bases aligning to TRBD2. Germline CDR1 and CDR2: MNHNS and SASEGT. This CDR3 region has 15 residues. The CDR3 DNA reads as TGTGCCAGCCGGGGGGGGGACTCTGGGGCCAACGGCCTGACTTTC. Its translation is CASRGGDSGANGLTF.

This clone showed up just a few times. The rearrangement joins TRBV7-8 to TRBJ2-5; D is possibly TRBD2 (5 bases). Germline V gives CDR1 SGHVS, CDR2 FQNEAQ. V dropped 5 bases and J dropped 4 bases, with 11 bases sitting between them. The CDR3 covers 13 residues. The DNA for the CDR3 is TGTGCCAGCAGCCGACCGGCGGGAGAGACCCAGTACTTC. Encoded protein: CASSRPAGETQYF.

In this sample, this clone turned up a few times. This chain joins TRBV6-5 and TRBJ2-5; no reliable D call. With the DNA end fitting TRBJ2-7 better, the J assignment may be wrong. CDR3 size: 12 residues. Germline CDR1 and CDR2: MNHEY and SVGAGI. CDR3 in amino acids: CATFSYPYEQYF. The DNA for the CDR3 is TGTGCCACTTTCTCTTACCCCTACGAGCAGTACTTC.

Notes on this clone: Compared with germline, one end of the junction differs, possibly owing to a read error. This chain links TRBV4-2 with TRBJ2-6; 10 bases line up with TRBD2. The CDR3 is 17 amino acids. Germline-derived CDR1 and CDR2 are LGHNA and YNFKEQ. CDR3 residues: CASTLAGANSGANGLTF. The CDR3 DNA follows: TGTGCCAGCACCCTAGCGGGGGCTAACTCTGGGGCCAACGGCCTGACTTTC.

CDR3 protein: CAISESPVTDTQYF. The DNA for the CDR3 is TGTGCCATCAGTGAGTCCCCCGTCACAGATACGCAGTATTTT. V gene TRBV10-3 combines with J gene TRBJ2-3; D not certain. V was shortened by 0 bases and J by 2 bases, with 6 bases between the two germline ends. CDR1 ENHRY and CDR2 SYGVKD come from the germline V gene. This CDR3 has 14 residues.

J is TRBJ1-6 and V is TRBV6-5; 12 nucleotides line up with TRBD1. The V and J ends lost 7 bases and 8 bases, in that order; junction bases with no gene match: 6. CDR1 is MNHEY, CDR2 SVGAGI, per germline. This CDR3 is 15 amino acids long. The chain's CDR3 is CASTVRDRGHSPLHF. CDR3 DNA sequence: TGTGCCAGCACCGTGCGGGACAGGGGGCATTCACCCCTCCACTTT.

The J gene is TRBJ1-2, the V gene TRBV4-2; the D gene is possibly TRBD1 (5 bases). This CDR3 has 13 residues. With 0 bases removed from V and 3 bases from J, the gap between germline ends came to 5 bases. Germline values: CDR1 LGHNA, CDR2 YNFKEQ. The CDR3 bases are TGTGCCAGCAGCCAAGACAGGGACTATGGCTACACCTTC. Translated: CASSQDRDYGYTF.

The chain employs TRBV13 and TRBJ1-1, with a possible D match to TRBD1 (5 bases). V dropped 5 bases and J dropped 2 bases, with 18 bases sitting between them. The germline V gene encodes CDR1 PRHDT and CDR2 FYEKMQ (reference sequence). This CDR3 region has 16 residues. CDR3 DNA: TGTGCCAGCAGCCCCAGGGTTTCTTTTACCAACACTGAAGCTTTCTTT. Amino acid sequence: CASSPRVSFTNTEAFF.

The chain carries TRBV5-1 and TRBJ2-2; D remains ambiguous. The germline V gene encodes CDR1 SGHRS and CDR2 YFSETQ. The CDR3 runs 12 residues. Trimming took off 3 bases at V and 5 bases at J, with 5 bases between the two ends. CDR3 residues: CASSSSTGELFF. The CDR3 DNA reads as TGCGCCAGCAGCTCCTCGACCGGGGAGCTGTTTTTT.

The V and J genes are TRBV6-1 and TRBJ1-1; the match to TRBD1 covers 10 bases. V shed 6 bases and J 9 bases; nucleotides not matched to a gene: 4. Per the germline V gene, CDR1 is MNHNS and CDR2 is SASEGT. The CDR3 extends over 12 amino acids. CDR3 nucleotide sequence: TGTGCCAGCAGGGGACAGGGGAGGAAAGCTTTCTTT. It yields the protein CASRGQGRKAFF.

This clone was detected a few times. V usage is TRBV7-9 and J usage is TRBJ2-2; 9 bases match TRBD1. The CDR3 contains 16 residues. Germline assignment: CDR1 SEHNR and CDR2 FQNEAQ (reference sequence). Trimming at V came to 4 bases and at J to 4 bases, leaving 7 bases not matched to a gene. DNA of the CDR3: TGTGCCAGCAGCTCCAACAGGGGGCTTGCCACCGGGGAGCTGTTTTTT. Its protein product is CASSSNRGLATGELFF.

CDR3 DNA sequence: TGTGCCAGCAAAGCGGGGGGCGCGTATAATTCACCCCTCCACTTT. It encodes CASKAGGAYNSPLHF. The rearrangement uses TRBV7-9 and TRBJ1-6, with a weak D call TRBD1 (6 bases). The CDR3 is made up of 15 amino acids. Germline CDR1 is SEHNR and CDR2 is FQNEAQ (reference sequence). V was pared by 7 bases and J by 4 bases, with 14 bases between.

This sequence joins TRBV7-6 and TRBJ2-3, with TRBD2 identical over 13 bases. The V gene's germline CDR1 is SGHVS and CDR2 FNYEAQ. This CDR3 has 16 residues. J gave up 8 bases and V 1 base, and 6 bases lay outside the gene matches. CDR3 coding DNA: TGTGCCAGCAGCTTAGGACTAGCGGGGGGCCGGGGTACGCAGTATTTT. This sequence encodes CASSLGLAGGRGTQYF.

The chain links TRBV11-3 to TRBJ1-4; the D gene is possibly TRBD1 (6 bases). The V gene's germline CDR1 is SGHNT and CDR2 YENEEA. This CDR3 has 16 amino acids. V lost 2 bases and J 8 bases, leaving 18 bases between the germline ends. The CDR3, as DNA: TGTGCCAGCAGCTTAACAGGGTGGGCCCGGAGCGAAAAACTGTTTTTT. Protein product: CASSLTGWARSEKLFF.

This chain connects TRBV11-2 to TRBJ2-7; no firm D call. Germline V CDR1 and CDR2: SGHAT, FQNNGV. The CDR3 sequence is 11 residues long. The germline V and J ends were trimmed by 1 base and 6 bases, with 4 bases remaining between them. Here the CDR3 DNA reads TGTGCCAGCAGCTTAGTTCTCGAGCAGTACTTC. Amino acid sequence: CASSLVLEQYF. Together with reference TRBV11-2 and TRBJ2-7, the CDR3 gives the full variable domain: EAGVAQSPRYKIIEKRQSVAFWCNPISGHATLYWYQQILGQGPKLLIQFQNNGVVDDSQLPKDRFSAERLKGVDSTLKIQPAKLEDSAVYLCASSLVLEQYFGPGTRLTVT.

The rearrangement joins TRBV10-3 to TRBJ1-3; D not resolved. Between the trimmed V and J ends, which lost 2 bases and 2 bases, there was a span of 13 bases. In germline, CDR1 is ENHRY, CDR2 SYGVKD. The CDR3 totals 16 residues. In nucleotides, the CDR3 is TGTGCCATCAGTGAGCCTAAAGGCCAGGCTGGAAACACCATATATTTT. Translating it yields CAISEPKGQAGNTIYF.

The rearrangement joins TRBV11-3 to TRBJ2-3; a weak D match, TRBD2 (7 bases). Germline lookup yields CDR1 SGHNT and CDR2 YENEEA. Trimming took 5 bases from V and 2 from J, leaving 17 bases between them. This CDR3 spans 16 amino acids. The CDR3 protein is CASSPRGAGHTDTQYF. DNA for the CDR3: TGTGCCAGCAGCCCCCGGGGGGCGGGCCACACAGATACGCAGTATTTT.

The CDR3 nucleotides are TGTGCCAGCAGCTTAAGCGGGGTGGCAGATACGCAGTATTTT. The encoded protein is CASSLSGVADTQYF. V gene TRBV7-9 combines with J gene TRBJ2-3, with TRBD2 matching 7 bases. Germline V gives CDR1 SEHNR, CDR2 FQNEAQ (reference sequence). CDR3 length: 14 amino acids. V lost 2 bases and J lost 4; bases outside the gene matches: 3.

The rearrangement joins TRBV7-2 to TRBJ2-7; tentatively, D is TRBD1 (6 bases). Germline V lookup: CDR1 SGHTA, CDR2 FQGNSA. This CDR3 is built from 16 residues. Trimming took 5 bases from V and 0 from J, leaving 17 bases between them. The CDR3 protein is CASSPTRGGLSYEQYF. The CDR3 bases are TGTGCCAGCAGCCCAACTCGAGGGGGTCTCTCCTACGAGCAGTACTTC.

The sample holds one count of this clone. The rearrangement joins TRBV6-6 to TRBJ1-5; D unclear. The CDR3 runs 12 residues. Germline CDR1 MNHNY, CDR2 SVGAGI (reference sequence). Trimming took 5 bases from V and 4 from J, leaving 6 bases between them. The CDR3 reads CASSPQNQPQHF. In DNA, the CDR3 is TGTGCCAGCAGTCCTCAGAATCAGCCCCAGCATTTT.

The rearrangement joins TRBV11-2 to TRBJ1-1; no clear D gene. CDR1 SGHAT and CDR2 FQNNGV come from the germline V gene. Trimming took 0 bases from V and 7 from J, leaving 3 bases between them. The CDR3 is made up of 11 amino acids. DNA of the CDR3: TGTGCCAGCAGCTTAGATAATGAAGCTTTCTTT. As protein: CASSLDNEAFF.

The chain carries TRBV7-9 and TRBJ2-5; TRBD2 might be the D (5 bases). V was shortened by 7 bases and J by 5 bases, with 11 bases between the two germline ends. The CDR3 loop spans 12 amino acids. The V gene's germline CDR1 is SEHNR and CDR2 FQNEAQ (reference sequence). The CDR3 loop reads CASTGLRETQYF. CDR3 sequence (DNA): TGTGCCAGCACCGGACTTAGGGAGACCCAGTACTTC.

Only one count was recorded for this clone. This rearrangement joins TRBV19 to TRBJ2-7; perhaps TRBD2 as D (7 bases). V was shortened by 6 bases and J by 7 bases, with 13 bases between the two germline ends. This CDR3 has 12 residues. Germline CDR1 and CDR2: LNHDA and SQIVND (reference sequence). This CDR3 reads CASRRGREEQYF. Written as DNA, the CDR3 is TGTGCCAGTAGGAGGGGGAGGGAGGAGCAGTACTTC.

This clone appeared once. This chain links TRBV10-3 with TRBJ2-6, with D possibly being TRBD2 (6 bases). Trimming removed 10 bases from V and 4 bases from J, with 20 bases in between. The CDR3 loop spans 16 amino acids. Germline CDR1 and CDR2: ENHRY and SYGVKD. The DNA for the CDR3 is TGTGCCACCACTCTTGGGGGGAGTAGCGGGGCCAACGTCCTGACTTTC. It is translated as CATTLGGSSGANVLTF.

The sample holds a few counts of this clone. The rearrangement uses TRBV19 and TRBJ2-5; D is possibly TRBD2 (6 bases). Trimming pared 3 bases from V and 4 bases from J, leaving 6 bases between. Germline CDR1 is LNHDA and CDR2 is SQIVND (reference sequence). This CDR3 contains 12 residues. CDR3 nucleotides: TGTGCCAGTAGTATCGGGGGAGAGACCCAGTACTTC. Amino acid sequence: CASSIGGETQYF.

This clone was seen only a few times. The chain uses TRBV7-3 and TRBJ2-5; 9 bases fit TRBD2. Trimming at V came to 5 bases and at J to 4 bases, leaving 5 bases not matched to a gene. Germline V gene sequence: CDR1 SGHTA, CDR2 FQGTGA. This CDR3 comprises 14 residues. CDR3 sequence reads: CASSRGGATETQYF. CDR3 in DNA: TGTGCCAGCAGCCGCGGGGGGGCTACAGAGACCCAGTACTTC.

This CDR3 is CATSRDLADEKLFF. CDR3 coding DNA: TGTGCCACCAGCAGAGATTTGGCGGATGAAAAACTGTTTTTT. The chain links TRBV15 to TRBJ1-4, with D unclear. Between the trimmed V and J ends, which lost 0 bases and 6 bases, there was a span of 8 bases. The germline V gene encodes CDR1 LNHNV and CDR2 YYDKDF (reference sequence). This CDR3 is 14 amino acids long.